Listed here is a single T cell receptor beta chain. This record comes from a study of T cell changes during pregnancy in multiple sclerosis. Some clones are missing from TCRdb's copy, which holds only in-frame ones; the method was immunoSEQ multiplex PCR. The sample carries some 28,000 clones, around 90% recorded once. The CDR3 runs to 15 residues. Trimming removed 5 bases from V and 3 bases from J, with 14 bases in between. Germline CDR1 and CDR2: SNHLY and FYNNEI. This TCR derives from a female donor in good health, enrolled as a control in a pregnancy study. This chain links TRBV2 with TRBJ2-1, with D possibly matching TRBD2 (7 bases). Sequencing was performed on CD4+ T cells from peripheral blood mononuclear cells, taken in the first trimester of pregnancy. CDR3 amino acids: CASSSKGGSYNEQFF. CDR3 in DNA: TGTGCCAGCAGTTCGAAGGGGGGGAGCTACAATGAGCAGTTCTTC.